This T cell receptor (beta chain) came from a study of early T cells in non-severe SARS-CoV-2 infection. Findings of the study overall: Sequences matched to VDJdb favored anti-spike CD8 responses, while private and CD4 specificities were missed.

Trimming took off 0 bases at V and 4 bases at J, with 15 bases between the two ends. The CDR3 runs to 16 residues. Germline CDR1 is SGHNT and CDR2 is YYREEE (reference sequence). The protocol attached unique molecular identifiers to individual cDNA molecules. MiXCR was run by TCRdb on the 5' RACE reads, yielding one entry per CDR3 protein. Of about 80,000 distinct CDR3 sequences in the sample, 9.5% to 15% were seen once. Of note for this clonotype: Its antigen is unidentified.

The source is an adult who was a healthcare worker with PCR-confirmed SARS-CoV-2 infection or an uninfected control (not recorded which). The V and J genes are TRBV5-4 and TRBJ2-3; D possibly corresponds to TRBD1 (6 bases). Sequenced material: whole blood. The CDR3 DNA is TGTGCCAGCAGCTTGGCCGAGGGGGTTTATGCAGATACGCAGTATTTT. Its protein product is CASSLAEGVYADTQYF.